What follows is one T cell receptor beta chain and its context. The antigen is not known. A second PCR, run for roughly 7 to 12 cycles, used a sample-barcoded 5' primer plus a J-beta primer mix. MiXCR was run by TCRdb on the 5' RACE reads, yielding one entry per CDR3 protein. The sample has over a million distinct CDR3 sequences; roughly 60% are singletons. V lost 8 bases and J lost 0; bases outside the gene matches: 1. Germline-derived CDR1 and CDR2 are MNHEY and SVGAGI. CDR3 size: 13 residues. This specimen comes from a study of blood T cells in healthy people across ages. Points from the study as a whole: Diversity estimated from one million T cells was considered an underestimate. Roughly linearly, TCR beta diversity per million T cells fell as age increased.

The receptor was isolated from a man aged 18 to 30 in good health. This chain links TRBV6-5 with TRBJ2-1; 7 nucleotides agree with TRBD1. Sequencing was done on a sample of blood. The CDR3 loop reads CASQGVSYNEQFF. CDR3 DNA: TGTGCCAGCCAGGGGGTCTCCTACAATGAGCAGTTCTTC.